Below are 11 T cell receptor beta chains sequenced from a single sample in a study of siplizumab effects on memory and regulatory T cells. Clones were read by immunoSEQ multiplex PCR, and TCRdb kept only the in-frame ones, dropping some. The sample contains approximately 100,000 clones, about 92% of which appear only once. The sample comprised Tregs sorted from blood. These receptors all come from a human donor in good health.

V gene TRBV19 combines with J gene TRBJ1-5; D ambiguous. This CDR3 spans 12 amino acids. V dropped 5 bases and J dropped 0 bases, with 2 bases sitting between them. Germline V gives CDR1 LNHDA, CDR2 SQIVND (reference sequence). The CDR3 nucleotides are TGTGCCAGTAGTCATAGCAATCAGCCCCAGCATTTT. This translates into CASSHSNQPQHF.

The chain couples TRBV19 to TRBJ1-1, with 8 bases lining up with TRBD1. CDR1 LNHDA and CDR2 SQIVND come from the germline V gene (reference sequence). This CDR3 is built from 14 residues. J was trimmed by 3 bases and V by 0 bases; bases with no gene match: 0. The CDR3 DNA reads as TGTGCCAGTAGTATAGAGGACAGGGACACTGAAGCTTTCTTT. This gives the protein CASSIEDRDTEAFF. The full variable domain, completed using reference TRBV19 and TRBJ1-1, is DGGITQSPKYLFRKEGQNVTLSCEQNLNHDAMYWYRQDPGQGLRLIYYSQIVNDFQKGDIAEGYSVSREKKESFPLTVTSAQKNPTAFYLCASSIEDRDTEAFFGQGTRLTVV.

V is TRBV27 and J is TRBJ2-1; D may be TRBD2 (6 bases). Trimming shortened V by 0 bases and J by 4 bases, and 16 bases separated the two germline ends. This CDR3 has 17 residues. Per the germline V gene, CDR1 is MNHEY and CDR2 is SMNVEV (reference sequence). The CDR3 reads CASSLSGGIPPYNEQFF. CDR3 in DNA: TGTGCCAGCAGTTTATCTGGCGGGATCCCCCCTTACAATGAGCAGTTCTTC.

The chain links TRBV20-1 to TRBJ2-5; D gene ambiguous. Deletions cut 3 bases from V and 5 bases from J, with 7 bases between. The CDR3 is 11 residues long. Germline V gene data show CDR1 as DFQATT and CDR2 as SNEGSKA (reference sequence). The CDR3, as DNA: TGCAGTGCTAGTTTTGGTGAGACCCAGTACTTC. Residues: CSASFGETQYF.

The CDR3 region has the DNA TGTGCCAGCAGCCCCACGGACAGGAGCAACACTGAAGCTTTCTTT. This gives the protein CASSPTDRSNTEAFF. The genes are TRBV7-2 and TRBJ1-1; 7 bases align to TRBD1. CDR1 SGHTA and CDR2 FQGNSA come from the germline V gene. Trimming cost V 5 bases and J 2 bases; bases outside gene matches: 8. The CDR3 has 15 amino acids.

V and J are TRBV10-2 and TRBJ2-3; weak D call: TRBD2 (5 bases). The CDR3 has 14 residues. The V end lost 6 bases, the J end lost 2 bases, and 12 bases lay between the germline ends. Germline CDR1 WSHSY, CDR2 SAAADI. CDR3 protein: CASSDGVYTDTQYF. CDR3 DNA sequence: TGCGCCAGCAGCGACGGGGTCTACACAGATACGCAGTATTTT.

The rearrangement joins TRBV6-5 to TRBJ2-4; TRBD2 agrees at 13 bases. CDR3 size: 16 residues. The germline gives CDR1 MNHEY, CDR2 SVGAGI. The ends lost 2 bases at V and 8 bases at J; junction bases unmatched: 6. CDR3 DNA: TGTGCCAGCAGTTACACCGGGACTAGCGGGATTTACATTCAGTACTTC. It encodes CASSYTGTSGIYIQYF.

V and J are TRBV6-6 and TRBJ1-3; TRBD1 is a possible D gene (5 bases). Germline V lookup: CDR1 MNHNY, CDR2 SVGAGI (reference sequence). The V and J ends lost 7 bases and 1 base respectively, with 8 bases between them. This CDR3 has 13 residues. The CDR3 DNA is TGTGCCAGCATTGGGGGGTCTGGAAACACCATATATTTT. The encoded protein is CASIGGSGNTIYF.

This clone has just a few counts. This chain uses TRBV29-1 with TRBJ1-1; D unclear. Trimming shortened V by 6 bases and J by 5 bases, and 16 bases separated the two germline ends. Germline V gene sequence: CDR1 SQVTM, CDR2 ANQGSEA. CDR3 length: 13 amino acids. This chain's CDR3 is CSVEQDFGTEAFF. CDR3 coding DNA: TGCAGCGTCGAGCAGGACTTTGGGACTGAAGCTTTCTTT.

The CDR3: CASSLVHLAGAYDEQYF. Here the CDR3 DNA reads TGTGCCAGCAGCTTAGTCCACCTTGCTGGGGCCTATGACGAGCAGTACTTC. The rearrangement uses TRBV7-9 and TRBJ2-7; D perhaps matches TRBD1 (5 bases). CDR3 length equals 17 residues. V was shortened by 1 base and J by 5 bases, with 21 bases between the two germline ends. Germline loops: CDR1 SEHNR, CDR2 FQNEAQ (reference sequence).

The chain has TRBV5-1 and TRBJ2-3, with 11 bases aligning to TRBD2. With 4 bases clipped from V and 2 bases from J, the junction kept 6 bases outside the gene matches. CDR1 is SGHRS and CDR2 is YFSETQ in the germline V gene. This CDR3 has 16 residues. The CDR3 bases are TGCGCCAGCAGCCCTAGACTAGCGGGGACCACAGATACGCAGTATTTT. Translating it yields CASSPRLAGTTDTQYF.